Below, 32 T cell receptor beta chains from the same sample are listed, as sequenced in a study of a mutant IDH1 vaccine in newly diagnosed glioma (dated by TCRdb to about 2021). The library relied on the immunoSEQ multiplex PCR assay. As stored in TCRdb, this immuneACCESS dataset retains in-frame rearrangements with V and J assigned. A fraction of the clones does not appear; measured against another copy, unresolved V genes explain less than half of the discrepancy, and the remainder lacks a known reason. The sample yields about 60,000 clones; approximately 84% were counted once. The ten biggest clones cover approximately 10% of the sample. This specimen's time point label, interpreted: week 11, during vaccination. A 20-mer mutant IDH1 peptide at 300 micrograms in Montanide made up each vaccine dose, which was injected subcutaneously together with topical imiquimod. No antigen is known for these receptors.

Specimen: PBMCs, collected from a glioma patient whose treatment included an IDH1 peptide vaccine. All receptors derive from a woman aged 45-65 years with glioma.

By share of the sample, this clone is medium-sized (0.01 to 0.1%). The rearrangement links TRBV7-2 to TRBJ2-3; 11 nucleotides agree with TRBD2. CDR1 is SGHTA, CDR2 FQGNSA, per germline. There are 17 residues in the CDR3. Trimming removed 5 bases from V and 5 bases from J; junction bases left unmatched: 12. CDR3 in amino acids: CASSPGRLAGGGDTQYF. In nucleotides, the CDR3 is TGTGCCAGCAGCCCCGGTCGGCTAGCGGGGGGAGGAGATACGCAGTATTTT.

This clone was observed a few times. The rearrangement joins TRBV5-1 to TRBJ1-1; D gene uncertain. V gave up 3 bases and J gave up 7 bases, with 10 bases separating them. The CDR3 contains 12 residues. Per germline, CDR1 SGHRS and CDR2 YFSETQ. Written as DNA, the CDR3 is TGCGCCAGCAGCTGGACCTCCAGTGAAGCTTTCTTT. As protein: CASSWTSSEAFF. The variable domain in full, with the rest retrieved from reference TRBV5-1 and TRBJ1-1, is KAGVTQTPRYLIKTRGQQVTLSCSPISGHRSVSWYQQTPGQGLQFLFEYFSETQRNKGNFPGRFSGRQFSNSRSEMNVSTLELGDSALYLCASSWTSSEAFFGQGTRLTVV.

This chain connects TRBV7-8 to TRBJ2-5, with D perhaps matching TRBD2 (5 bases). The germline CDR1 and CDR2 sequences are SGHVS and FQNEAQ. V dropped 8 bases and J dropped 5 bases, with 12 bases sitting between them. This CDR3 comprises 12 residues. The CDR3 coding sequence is TGTGCCAGCGCACCCCGCGGGGAGACCCAGTACTTC. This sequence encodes CASAPRGETQYF.

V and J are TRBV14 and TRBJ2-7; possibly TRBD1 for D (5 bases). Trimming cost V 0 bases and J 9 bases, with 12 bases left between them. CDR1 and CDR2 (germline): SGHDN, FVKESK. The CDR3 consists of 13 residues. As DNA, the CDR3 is TGTGCCAGCAGCCAAGATAGTCAGGGTTGGCAGTACTTC. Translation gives CASSQDSQGWQYF. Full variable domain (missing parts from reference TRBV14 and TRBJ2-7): EAGVTQFPSHSVIEKGQTVTLRCDPISGHDNLYWYRRVMGKEIKFLLHFVKESKQDESGMPNNRFLAERTGGTYSTLKVQPAELEDSGVYFCASSQDSQGWQYFGPGTRLTVT.

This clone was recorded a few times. The CDR3 sequence is CASNGLNTEAFF. Written as DNA, the CDR3 is TGTGCCAGTAATGGACTGAACACTGAAGCTTTCTTT. This rearrangement joins TRBV10-3 to TRBJ1-1; D ambiguous. This CDR3 has 12 residues. The germline V and J ends were trimmed by 10 bases and 0 bases, with 9 bases remaining between them. Per the germline V gene, CDR1 is ENHRY and CDR2 is SYGVKD.

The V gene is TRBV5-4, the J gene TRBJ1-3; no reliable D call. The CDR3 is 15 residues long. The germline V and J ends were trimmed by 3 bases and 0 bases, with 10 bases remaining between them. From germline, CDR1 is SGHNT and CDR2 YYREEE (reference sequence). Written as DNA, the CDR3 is TGTGCCAGCAGCTCTCTGACTGGCTCTGGAAACACCATATATTTT. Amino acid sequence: CASSSLTGSGNTIYF. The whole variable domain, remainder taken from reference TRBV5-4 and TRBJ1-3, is ETGVTQSPTHLIKTRGQQVTLRCSSQSGHNTVSWYQQALGQGPQFIFQYYREEENGRGNFPPRFSGLQFPNYSSELNVNALELDDSALYLCASSSLTGSGNTIYFGEGSWLTVV.

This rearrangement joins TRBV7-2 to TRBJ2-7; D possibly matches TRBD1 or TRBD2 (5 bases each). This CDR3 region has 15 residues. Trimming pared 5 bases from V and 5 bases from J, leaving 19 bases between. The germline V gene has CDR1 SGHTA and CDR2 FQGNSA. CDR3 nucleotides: TGTGCCAGCAGCCGGGGCGGCCCCCTGACAGACGAGCAGTACTTC. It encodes CASSRGGPLTDEQYF. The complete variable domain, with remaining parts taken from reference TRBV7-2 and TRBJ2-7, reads GAGVSQSPSNKVTEKGKDVELRCDPISGHTALYWYRQSLGQGLEFLIYFQGNSAPDKSGLPSDRFSAERTGGSVSTLTIQRTQQEDSAVYLCASSRGGPLTDEQYFGPGTRLTVT.

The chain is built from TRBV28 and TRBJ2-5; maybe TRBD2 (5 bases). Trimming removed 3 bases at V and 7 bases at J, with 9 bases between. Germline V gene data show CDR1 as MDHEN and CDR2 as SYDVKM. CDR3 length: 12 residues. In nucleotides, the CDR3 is TGTGCCAGCAGTTTCGAGGGTACGACCCAGTACTTC. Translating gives CASSFEGTTQYF.

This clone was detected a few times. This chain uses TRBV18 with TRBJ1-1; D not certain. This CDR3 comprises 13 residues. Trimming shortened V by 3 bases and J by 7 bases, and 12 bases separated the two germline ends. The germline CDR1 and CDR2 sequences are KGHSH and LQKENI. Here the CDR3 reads CASSPGVEFEAFF. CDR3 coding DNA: TGTGCCAGCTCACCTGGGGTAGAGTTTGAAGCTTTCTTT.

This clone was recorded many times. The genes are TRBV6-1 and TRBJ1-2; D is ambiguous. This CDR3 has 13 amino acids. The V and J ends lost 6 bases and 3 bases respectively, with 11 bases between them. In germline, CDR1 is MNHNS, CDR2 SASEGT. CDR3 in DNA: TGTGCCAGCAGCCTGTTTGGGGACTATGGCTACACCTTC. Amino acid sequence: CASSLFGDYGYTF.

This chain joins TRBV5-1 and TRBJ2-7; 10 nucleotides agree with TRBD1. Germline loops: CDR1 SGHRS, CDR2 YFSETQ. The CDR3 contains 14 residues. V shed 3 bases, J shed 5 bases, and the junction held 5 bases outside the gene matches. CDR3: CASSSGQGLNEQYF. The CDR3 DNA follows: TGCGCCAGCAGCTCGGGACAGGGGCTCAACGAGCAGTACTTC.

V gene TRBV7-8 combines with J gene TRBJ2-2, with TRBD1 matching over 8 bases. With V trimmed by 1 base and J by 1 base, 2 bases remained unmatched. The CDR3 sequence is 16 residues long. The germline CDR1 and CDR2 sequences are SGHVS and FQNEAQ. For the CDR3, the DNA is TGTGCCAGCAGCTTAGTCGGGACAGGGAACACCGGGGAGCTGTTTTTT. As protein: CASSLVGTGNTGELFF.

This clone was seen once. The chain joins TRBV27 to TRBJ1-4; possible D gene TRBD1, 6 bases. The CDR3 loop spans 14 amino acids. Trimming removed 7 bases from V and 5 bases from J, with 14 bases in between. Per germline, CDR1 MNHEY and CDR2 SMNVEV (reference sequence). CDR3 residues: CASNLDSWNEKLFF. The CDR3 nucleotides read TGTGCCAGCAATTTGGACAGTTGGAATGAAAAACTGTTTTTT.

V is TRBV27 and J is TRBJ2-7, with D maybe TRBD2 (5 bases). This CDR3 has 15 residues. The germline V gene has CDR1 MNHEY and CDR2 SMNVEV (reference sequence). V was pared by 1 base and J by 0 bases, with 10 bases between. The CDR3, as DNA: TGTGCCAGCAGTTTATTTCTGGGGAGCTCCTACGAGCAGTACTTC. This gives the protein CASSLFLGSSYEQYF.

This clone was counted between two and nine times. The CDR3 is CASSATGGTEAFF. DNA for the CDR3: TGTGCCAGCAGCGCGACAGGGGGCACTGAAGCTTTCTTT. The chain links TRBV7-2 to TRBJ1-1, with TRBD1 matching 9 bases. The germline CDR1 and CDR2 sequences are SGHTA and FQGNSA. The CDR3 sequence is 13 residues long. Unmatched junction bases numbered 2, after V lost 5 bases and J lost 4 bases.

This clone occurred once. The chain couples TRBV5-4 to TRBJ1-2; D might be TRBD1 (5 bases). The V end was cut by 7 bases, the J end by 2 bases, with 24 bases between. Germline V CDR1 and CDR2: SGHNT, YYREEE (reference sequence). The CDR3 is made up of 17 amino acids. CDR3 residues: CASHERQGSGPNYGYTF. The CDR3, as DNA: TGTGCCAGCCACGAACGTCAGGGTTCAGGACCCAACTATGGCTACACCTTC.

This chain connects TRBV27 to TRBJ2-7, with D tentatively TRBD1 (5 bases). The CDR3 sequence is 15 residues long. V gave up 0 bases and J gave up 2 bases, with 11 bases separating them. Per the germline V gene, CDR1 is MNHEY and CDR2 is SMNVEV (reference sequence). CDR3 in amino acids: CASSLSQPGTYEQYF. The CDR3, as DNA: TGTGCCAGCAGTTTATCCCAACCAGGGACCTACGAGCAGTACTTC.

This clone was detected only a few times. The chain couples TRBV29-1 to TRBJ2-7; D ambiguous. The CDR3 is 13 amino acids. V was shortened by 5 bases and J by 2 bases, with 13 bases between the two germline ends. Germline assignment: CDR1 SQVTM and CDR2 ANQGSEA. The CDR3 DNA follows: TGCAGCGTTCGAGGTAGCCAGGCCTACGAGCAGTACTTC. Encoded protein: CSVRGSQAYEQYF.

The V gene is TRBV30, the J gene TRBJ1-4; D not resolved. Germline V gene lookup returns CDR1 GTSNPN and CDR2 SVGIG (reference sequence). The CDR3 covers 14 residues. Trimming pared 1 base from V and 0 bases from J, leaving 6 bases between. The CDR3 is CAWSGSTTNEKLFF. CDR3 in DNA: TGTGCCTGGAGTGGGAGTACAACTAATGAAAAACTGTTTTTT.

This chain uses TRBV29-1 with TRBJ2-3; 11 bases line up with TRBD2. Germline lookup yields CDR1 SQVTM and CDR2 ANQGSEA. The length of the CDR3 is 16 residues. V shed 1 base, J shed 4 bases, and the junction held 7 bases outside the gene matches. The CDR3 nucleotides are TGCAGCGTTGAAGGTACGACTAGCGGGGAGGCAGATACGCAGTATTTT. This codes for CSVEGTTSGEADTQYF.

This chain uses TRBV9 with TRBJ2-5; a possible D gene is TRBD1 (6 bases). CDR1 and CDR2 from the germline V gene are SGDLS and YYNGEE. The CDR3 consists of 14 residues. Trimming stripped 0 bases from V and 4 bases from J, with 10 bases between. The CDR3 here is CASSVESGVETQYF. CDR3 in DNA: TGTGCCAGCAGCGTAGAGTCAGGGGTAGAGACCCAGTACTTC.

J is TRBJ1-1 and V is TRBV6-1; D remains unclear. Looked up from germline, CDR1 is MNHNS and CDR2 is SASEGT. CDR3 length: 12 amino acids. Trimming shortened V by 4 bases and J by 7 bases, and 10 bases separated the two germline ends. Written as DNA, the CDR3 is TGTGCCAGCAGTGGCCTGTATAATGAAGCTTTCTTT. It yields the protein CASSGLYNEAFF.

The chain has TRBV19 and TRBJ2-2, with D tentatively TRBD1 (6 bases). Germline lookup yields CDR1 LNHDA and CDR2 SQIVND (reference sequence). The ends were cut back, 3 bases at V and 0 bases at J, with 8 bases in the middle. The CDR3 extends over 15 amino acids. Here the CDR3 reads CASSIGTSNTGELFF. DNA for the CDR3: TGTGCCAGTAGTATCGGGACATCGAACACCGGGGAGCTGTTTTTT.

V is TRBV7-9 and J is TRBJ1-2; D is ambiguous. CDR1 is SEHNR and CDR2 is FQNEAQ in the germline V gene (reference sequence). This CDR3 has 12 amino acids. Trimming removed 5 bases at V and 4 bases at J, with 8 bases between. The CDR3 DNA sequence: TGTGCCAGCAGCCTCGGGGTCTATGGCTACACCTTC. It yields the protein CASSLGVYGYTF.

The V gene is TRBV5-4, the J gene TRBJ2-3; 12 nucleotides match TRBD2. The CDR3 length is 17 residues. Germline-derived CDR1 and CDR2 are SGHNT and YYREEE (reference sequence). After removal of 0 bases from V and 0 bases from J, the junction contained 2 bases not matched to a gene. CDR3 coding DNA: TGTGCCAGCAGCTTGGGACTAGCGGGAGCTAGCACAGATACGCAGTATTTT. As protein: CASSLGLAGASTDTQYF. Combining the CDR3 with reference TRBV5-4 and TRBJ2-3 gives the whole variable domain ETGVTQSPTHLIKTRGQQVTLRCSSQSGHNTVSWYQQALGQGPQFIFQYYREEENGRGNFPPRFSGLQFPNYSSELNVNALELDDSALYLCASSLGLAGASTDTQYFGPGTRLTVL.

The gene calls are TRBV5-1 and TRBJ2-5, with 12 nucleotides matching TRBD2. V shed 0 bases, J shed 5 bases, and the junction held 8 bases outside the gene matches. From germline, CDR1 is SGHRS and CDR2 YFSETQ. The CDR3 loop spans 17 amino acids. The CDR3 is CASSLGLAGVGEETQYF. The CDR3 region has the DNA TGCGCCAGCAGCTTGGGACTAGCGGGGGTCGGGGAGGAGACCCAGTACTTC.

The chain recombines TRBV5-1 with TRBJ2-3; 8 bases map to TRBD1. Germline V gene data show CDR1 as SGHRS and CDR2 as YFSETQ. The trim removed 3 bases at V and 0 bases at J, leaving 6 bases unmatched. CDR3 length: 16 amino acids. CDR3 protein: CASSWGQVTSTDTQYF. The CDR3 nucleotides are TGCGCCAGCAGCTGGGGACAGGTCACTAGCACAGATACGCAGTATTTT.

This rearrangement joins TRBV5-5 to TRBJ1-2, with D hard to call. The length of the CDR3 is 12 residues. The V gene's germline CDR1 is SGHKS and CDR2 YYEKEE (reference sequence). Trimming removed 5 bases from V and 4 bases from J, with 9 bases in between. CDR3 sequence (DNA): TGTGCCAGCAGTGTTCAAAGCTATGGCTACACCTTC. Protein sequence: CASSVQSYGYTF.

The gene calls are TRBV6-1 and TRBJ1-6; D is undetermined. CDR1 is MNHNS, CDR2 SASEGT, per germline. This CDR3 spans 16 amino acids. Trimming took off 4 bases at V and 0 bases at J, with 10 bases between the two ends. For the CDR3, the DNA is TGTGCCAGCAGTGGTCGGGAAAGCTCCTATAATTCACCCCTCCACTTT. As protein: CASSGRESSYNSPLHF.

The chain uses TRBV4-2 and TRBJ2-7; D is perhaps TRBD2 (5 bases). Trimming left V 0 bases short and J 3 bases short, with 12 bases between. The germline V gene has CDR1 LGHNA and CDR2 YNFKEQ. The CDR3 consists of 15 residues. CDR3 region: CASSQDPGLRYEQYF. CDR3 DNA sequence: TGTGCCAGCAGCCAAGATCCAGGACTCCGCTACGAGCAGTACTTC.

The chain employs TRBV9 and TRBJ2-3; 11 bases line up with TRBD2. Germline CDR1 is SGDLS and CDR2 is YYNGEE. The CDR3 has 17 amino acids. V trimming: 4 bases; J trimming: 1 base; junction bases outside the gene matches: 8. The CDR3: CASSLGLAGGGTDTQYF. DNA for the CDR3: TGTGCCAGCAGCCTCGGGTTAGCGGGGGGGGGCACAGATACGCAGTATTTT. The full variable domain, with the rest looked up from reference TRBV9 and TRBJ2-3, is DSGVTQTPKHLITATGQRVTLRCSPRSGDLSVYWYQQSLDQGLQFLIQYYNGEERAKGNILERFSAQQFPDLHSELNLSSLELGDSALYFCASSLGLAGGGTDTQYFGPGTRLTVL.

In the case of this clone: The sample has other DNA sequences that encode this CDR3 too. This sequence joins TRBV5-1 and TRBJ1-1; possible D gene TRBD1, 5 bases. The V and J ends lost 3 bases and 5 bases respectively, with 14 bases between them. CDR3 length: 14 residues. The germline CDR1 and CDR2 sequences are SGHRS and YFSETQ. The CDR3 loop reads CASSSGGGYTEAFF. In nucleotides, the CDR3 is TGCGCCAGCAGCTCGGGGGGAGGGTATACTGAAGCTTTCTTT.